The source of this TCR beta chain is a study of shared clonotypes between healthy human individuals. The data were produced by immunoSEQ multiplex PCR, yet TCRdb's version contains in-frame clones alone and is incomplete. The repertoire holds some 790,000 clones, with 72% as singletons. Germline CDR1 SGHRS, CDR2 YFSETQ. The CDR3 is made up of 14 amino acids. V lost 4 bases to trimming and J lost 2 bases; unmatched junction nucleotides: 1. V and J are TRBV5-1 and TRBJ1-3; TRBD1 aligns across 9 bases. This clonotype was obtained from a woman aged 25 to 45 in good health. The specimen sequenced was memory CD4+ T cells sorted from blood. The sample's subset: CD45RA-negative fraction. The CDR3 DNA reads TGCGCCAGCAGCGGACAGGGGACTGGAAACACCATATATTTT. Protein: CASSGQGTGNTIYF.